Listed here are 24 T cell receptor beta chains from one sample, sequenced in a study of shared clonotypes between healthy human individuals. Some clones are missing from TCRdb's copy, which holds only in-frame ones; the method was immunoSEQ multiplex PCR. The repertoire holds 1.5 million to 2.5 million clones, with about 95% as singletons. Positively selected for CCR7, the CD45RO-negative cells used as naive CD8 cells excluded terminally differentiated effector memory CD45RA+ cells. Material: naive CD8+ T cells sorted from blood. All receptors derive from a man aged 18 to 30 in good health.

The rearrangement uses TRBV4-1 and TRBJ2-7, with 7 positions matching TRBD1. CDR1 and CDR2 from the germline V gene are MGHRA and YSYEKL. Trimming at V came to 0 bases and at J to 2 bases, leaving 4 bases not matched to a gene. The CDR3 totals 15 residues. CDR3 sequence: CASSQDKGAPYEQYF. In nucleotides, the CDR3 is TGCGCCAGCAGCCAAGATAAGGGGGCGCCCTACGAGCAGTACTTC.

This clone appeared a single time. The J gene is TRBJ1-6, the V gene TRBV4-1; D perhaps matches TRBD1 (6 bases). V lost 1 base and J 7 bases, leaving 29 bases between the germline ends. The germline CDR1 and CDR2 sequences are MGHRA and YSYEKL. The CDR3 runs 21 residues. This CDR3 reads CASSQVREKTGQNLWNSPLHF. The CDR3 DNA reads as TGCGCCAGCAGCCAAGTCCGCGAAAAAACCGGACAGAACTTGTGGAATTCACCCCTCCACTTT.

A note on this clone: Other DNA sequences within the sample encode an identical CDR3. The rearrangement links TRBV27 to TRBJ2-2; possibly TRBD1 or TRBD2 for D (5 bases each). Per the germline V gene, CDR1 is MNHEY and CDR2 is SMNVEV (reference sequence). The V gene lost 2 bases and the J gene lost 1 base, with 8 bases spanning the gap. The CDR3 loop spans 15 amino acids. The CDR3 loop reads CASSLTGGNTGELFF. CDR3 DNA: TGTGCCAGCAGTTTAACTGGGGGGAACACCGGGGAGCTGTTTTTT.

This sequence joins TRBV2 and TRBJ2-1; D might be TRBD1 or TRBD2, each matching 5 bases. Between the trimmed V and J ends, which lost 6 bases and 14 bases, there was a span of 17 bases. Germline CDR1 reads SNHLY; CDR2 reads FYNNEI. CDR3 length equals 12 residues. The chain's CDR3 is CASSSWDRVKFF. The CDR3 nucleotides are TGTGCCAGCAGCTCCTGGGACCGTGTAAAGTTCTTC.

The chain joins TRBV13 to TRBJ1-3, with TRBD1 identical over 7 bases. V lost 4 bases to trimming and J lost 2 bases; unmatched junction nucleotides: 5. Germline V gene sequence: CDR1 PRHDT, CDR2 FYEKMQ (reference sequence). This CDR3 is built from 15 residues. The CDR3 spells CASSSQGNPGNTIYF. Written as DNA, the CDR3 is TGTGCCAGCAGCTCACAGGGGAACCCTGGAAACACCATATATTTT.

V is TRBV5-1 and J is TRBJ2-7; 8 bases agree with TRBD2. Per germline, CDR1 SGHRS and CDR2 YFSETQ. V gave up 0 bases and J gave up 3 bases; unmatched junction bases: 5. The CDR3 contains 15 residues. In DNA form, the CDR3 reads TGCGCCAGCAGCTTGGTTAGCGGGATCTTCTACGAGCAGTACTTC. It yields the protein CASSLVSGIFYEQYF. Full variable domain (remainder filled in from reference TRBV5-1 and TRBJ2-7): KAGVTQTPRYLIKTRGQQVTLSCSPISGHRSVSWYQQTPGQGLQFLFEYFSETQRNKGNFPGRFSGRQFSNSRSEMNVSTLELGDSALYLCASSLVSGIFYEQYFGPGTRLTVT.

CDR3 residues: CASSFIEGDGYTF. The CDR3 DNA reads TGTGCCAGTAGTTTCATAGAAGGGGATGGCTACACCTTC. This chain uses TRBV19 with TRBJ1-2; D may be TRBD1 (5 bases). The CDR3 has 13 amino acids. Germline CDR1 reads LNHDA; CDR2 reads SQIVND (reference sequence). With 5 bases removed from V and 6 bases from J, the gap between germline ends came to 13 bases.

V usage is TRBV19 and J usage is TRBJ1-2; weak D call: TRBD1 (5 bases). Germline V gives CDR1 LNHDA, CDR2 SQIVND (reference sequence). CDR3 size: 15 residues. V dropped 0 bases and J dropped 2 bases, with 10 bases sitting between them. CDR3 loop: CASSIDPGLNYGYTF. For the CDR3, the DNA is TGTGCCAGTAGTATAGACCCGGGACTAAACTATGGCTACACCTTC.

The rearrangement joins TRBV6-1 to TRBJ2-5; 13 bases match TRBD2. V dropped 3 bases and J dropped 0; count of bases not matched to a gene: 7. Per the germline V gene, CDR1 is MNHNS and CDR2 is SASEGT. The CDR3 contains 18 residues. CDR3 nucleotide sequence: TGTGCCAGCAGTGAGCCCGGGACTAGCGGGGTGCACCAAGAGACCCAGTACTTC. Its translation is CASSEPGTSGVHQETQYF.

About this clone: The sample has other DNA sequences that encode this CDR3 too. The chain uses TRBV29-1 and TRBJ2-1; D is perhaps TRBD2 (6 bases). CDR1 and CDR2 from the germline V gene are SQVTM and ANQGSEA. V dropped 3 bases and J dropped 0 bases, with 12 bases sitting between them. The CDR3 runs 15 residues. The CDR3 region is CSVEGRDSSYNEQFF. The CDR3 coding sequence is TGCAGCGTTGAGGGCAGGGACTCCTCCTACAATGAGCAGTTCTTC.

V and J are TRBV9 and TRBJ2-2, with a weak D call TRBD2 (6 bases). The CDR3 contains 17 residues. Germline assignment: CDR1 SGDLS and CDR2 YYNGEE. With 0 bases removed from V and 0 bases from J, the gap between germline ends came to 12 bases. As DNA, the CDR3 is TGTGCCAGCAGCGTAGACTCCGCGGGGTCGAACACCGGGGAGCTGTTTTTT. This codes for CASSVDSAGSNTGELFF.

The chain employs TRBV27 and TRBJ1-5; no clear D. This CDR3 has 14 residues. Germline CDR1 is MNHEY and CDR2 is SMNVEV (reference sequence). V was pared by 5 bases and J by 0 bases, with 8 bases between. CDR3 DNA: TGTGCCAGCAGTAGAGGATATAGCAATCAGCCCCAGCATTTT. This codes for CASSRGYSNQPQHF.

The V call is TRBV4-1, the J call TRBJ2-1; unclear D gene. V lost 0 bases and J 10 bases, leaving 7 bases between the germline ends. The length of the CDR3 is 12 residues. Germline CDR1 reads MGHRA; CDR2 reads YSYEKL. CDR3 nucleotide sequence: TGCGCCAGCAGCCAAGATGGGGTGGAGCAGTTCTTC. Amino acids: CASSQDGVEQFF.

This chain links TRBV18 with TRBJ2-7; TRBD2 agrees at 10 bases. The J segment lost 2 bases and the V segment lost 5 bases, leaving 6 bases of the junction unmatched. The CDR3 has 15 residues. Per germline, CDR1 KGHSH and CDR2 LQKENI. CDR3 sequence: CASSVSGGATYEQYF. The CDR3 DNA follows: TGTGCCAGCTCAGTCAGCGGGGGGGCCACCTACGAGCAGTACTTC.

As concerns this clone: The sample holds other DNA sequences that translate to the same CDR3. The chain joins TRBV6-5 to TRBJ1-2, with a possible D match to TRBD1 (5 bases). The germline V gene encodes CDR1 MNHEY and CDR2 SVGAGI. V lost 0 bases to trimming and J lost 1 base, with 9 bases between them. This CDR3 contains 15 residues. CDR3 residues: CASSYSEGLNYGYTF. In DNA form, the CDR3 reads TGTGCCAGCAGTTACTCTGAGGGGCTTAACTATGGCTACACCTTC.

Concerning this clone: Other DNA sequences from this sample encode an identical CDR3 as well. The V gene is TRBV7-2, the J gene TRBJ2-1; 13 bases fit TRBD2. V lost 4 bases and J lost 8; bases outside the gene matches: 2. Germline V gives CDR1 SGHTA, CDR2 FQGNSA. The CDR3 contains 14 residues. Here the CDR3 DNA reads TGTGCCAGCAGCTGGACTAGCGGGAGCGATGAGCAGTTCTTC. It yields the protein CASSWTSGSDEQFF.

This rearrangement joins TRBV19 to TRBJ2-5; D is possibly TRBD1 (6 bases). Germline V gives CDR1 LNHDA, CDR2 SQIVND (reference sequence). This CDR3 has 13 residues. With 3 bases removed from V and 3 bases from J, the gap between germline ends came to 8 bases. For the CDR3, the DNA is TGTGCCAGTAGTATGAACAGGGAAGAGACCCAGTACTTC. It translates to CASSMNREETQYF.

The rearrangement uses TRBV5-1 and TRBJ2-7, with TRBD1 identical over 9 bases. The CDR3 loop spans 15 amino acids. The V gene end was trimmed by 4 bases and the J gene end by 4 bases; junction bases not matched to a gene: 9. From germline, CDR1 is SGHRS and CDR2 YFSETQ. The CDR3: CASSTRDRAAYEQYF. Here the CDR3 DNA reads TGCGCCAGCAGCACCCGGGACAGGGCTGCGTACGAGCAGTACTTC. The full variable domain, in which reference TRBV5-1 and TRBJ2-7 provide the parts outside the CDR3, is KAGVTQTPRYLIKTRGQQVTLSCSPISGHRSVSWYQQTPGQGLQFLFEYFSETQRNKGNFPGRFSGRQFSNSRSEMNVSTLELGDSALYLCASSTRDRAAYEQYFGPGTRLTVT.

The gene calls are TRBV20-1 and TRBJ1-1; D gene ambiguous. Germline loops: CDR1 DFQATT, CDR2 SNEGSKA (reference sequence). Trimming removed 0 bases from V and 11 bases from J, with 10 bases in between. The CDR3 is 11 residues long. CDR3 sequence (DNA): TGCAGTGCTAGAGAATCCCGCGGTGCTTTCTTT. This codes for CSARESRGAFF.

This rearrangement joins TRBV7-8 to TRBJ1-6; the D is unclear. The CDR3 length is 14 residues. CDR1 is SGHVS and CDR2 is FQNEAQ in the germline V gene. Trimming stripped 5 bases from V and 5 bases from J, with 10 bases between. CDR3 sequence reads: CASSPHLDNSPLHF. CDR3 bases: TGTGCCAGCAGCCCCCACCTAGATAATTCACCCCTCCACTTT.

The chain joins TRBV28 to TRBJ2-5; 10 positions match TRBD2. Germline V gene lookup returns CDR1 MDHEN and CDR2 SYDVKM. V lost 11 bases, J lost 2 bases, and 8 bases stayed unmatched. This CDR3 region has 14 residues. The CDR3 is CAARSSGGQETQYF. CDR3 coding DNA: TGTGCCGCACGATCTAGCGGGGGACAAGAGACCCAGTACTTC.

The chain uses TRBV9 and TRBJ2-7; D uncertain. V was trimmed by 4 bases and J by 4 bases, leaving 15 bases between them. The germline CDR1 and CDR2 sequences are SGDLS and YYNGEE. The CDR3 is 14 amino acids. CDR3 residues: CASSPAPETYEQYF. CDR3 in DNA: TGTGCCAGCAGCCCAGCCCCGGAGACATACGAGCAGTACTTC.

This sequence joins TRBV19 and TRBJ1-5; no clear D gene. CDR1 and CDR2 (germline): LNHDA, SQIVND (reference sequence). This CDR3 is built from 14 residues. V was clipped by 1 base and J by 1 base, with 5 bases between them. The CDR3 region has the DNA TGTGCCAGTAGTATAGCGGGAAGCAATCAGCCCCAGCATTTT. Encoded protein: CASSIAGSNQPQHF.

This sequence joins TRBV5-6 and TRBJ2-1; D not resolved. The CDR3 is 13 residues long. Germline-derived CDR1 and CDR2 are SGHDT and YYEEEE. V shed 2 bases and J shed 6 bases, with 9 bases lying between them. Here the CDR3 reads CASSLASFNEQFF. DNA for the CDR3: TGTGCCAGCAGCTTAGCCAGTTTCAATGAGCAGTTCTTC.